Following are 13 T cell receptor beta chains from one sample sequenced in a study of HIV-infected patients and healthy controls. TCRdb ran MiXCR on the 5' RACE reads and lists one entry per CDR3 protein. In the table there are roughly 68,000 distinct CDR3 sequences, approximately 21% of which are singletons. Source material: CD4+ T cells from blood. These receptors came from a human donor in good health.

The V gene is TRBV2, the J gene TRBJ1-1; D is unclear. Trimming shortened V by 0 bases and J by 5 bases, and 10 bases separated the two germline ends. The CDR3 is 14 residues long. Germline lookup yields CDR1 SNHLY and CDR2 FYNNEI. The CDR3 DNA reads as TGTGCCAGCAGTGAAGCGGAGGGTGGAACTGAAGCTTTCTTT. It specifies CASSEAEGGTEAFF.

The chain recombines TRBV30 with TRBJ1-2; D is perhaps TRBD1 (5 bases). V was pared by 0 bases and J by 2 bases, with 10 bases between. This CDR3 comprises 14 residues. The germline CDR1 and CDR2 sequences are GTSNPN and SVGIG (reference sequence). CDR3 bases: TGTGCCTGGAGTGTACAGGCAGGGAACTATGGCTACACCTTC. It encodes CAWSVQAGNYGYTF.

The chain combines TRBV12-3 or TRBV12-4 with TRBJ1-3; no clear D. V gave up 5 bases and J gave up 2 bases, with 13 bases separating them. The CDR3 consists of 15 residues. The CDR3 coding sequence is TGTGCCAGCAGTCCCCGTGGGTCAGCTGGAAACACCATATATTTT. This sequence encodes CASSPRGSAGNTIYF.

The chain has TRBV21-1 and TRBJ1-3; TRBD1 is taken as the D call from the table, unchecked against the DNA. TRBV21-1 is tagged as a pseudogene. This CDR3 has 18 amino acids. This chain's CDR3 is CASSPEWVPLLTGNTIYF. DNA of the CDR3: TGTGCCAGCAGCCCCGAGTGGGTTCCCCTCTTAACTGGAAACACCATATATTTT.

The sample holds many counts of this clonotype. This chain connects TRBV5-1 to TRBJ2-7; D is uncertain. The germline V gene has CDR1 SGHRS and CDR2 YFSETQ. V was pared by 3 bases and J by 0 bases, with 10 bases between. The CDR3 is 14 amino acids. In DNA, the CDR3 is TGCGCCAGCAGCTACGAAGGAAGCTCCTACGAGCAGTACTTC. Protein sequence: CASSYEGSSYEQYF.

The chain carries TRBV9 and TRBJ2-4; TRBD2 aligns across 8 bases. CDR3 size: 16 residues. CDR1 and CDR2 from the germline V gene are SGDLS and YYNGEE. With 0 bases clipped from V and 1 base from J, the junction kept 3 bases outside the gene matches. The CDR3 bases are TGTGCCAGCAGCGTAGAAGCGGGAGTCGCCAAAAACATTCAGTACTTC. Its protein product is CASSVEAGVAKNIQYF.

This clonotype was seen repeatedly, ten times or more. The J gene is TRBJ2-1, the V gene TRBV29-1; D might be TRBD1 or TRBD2, each matching 5 bases. V was clipped by 7 bases and J by 5 bases, with 15 bases between them. Germline CDR1 and CDR2: SQVTM and ANQGSEA. The length of the CDR3 is 13 residues. CDR3 coding DNA: TGCAGCGCTTCCCGGGACCTCCACAATGAGCAGTTCTTC. Translated, it gives CSASRDLHNEQFF.

This clonotype was counted many times. The gene calls are TRBV12-3 or TRBV12-4 and TRBJ1-1; a weak D match, TRBD1 (5 bases). The CDR3 consists of 11 residues. V was trimmed by 5 bases and J by 7 bases, leaving 8 bases between them. DNA for the CDR3: TGTGCCAGCAGTAGACAGTATGAAGCTTTCTTT. Its translation: CASSRQYEAFF.

The V and J genes are TRBV3-1 and TRBJ1-1; a possible D gene is TRBD1 (6 bases). The ends were cut back, 6 bases at V and 2 bases at J, with 13 bases in the middle. This CDR3 is built from 14 residues. Germline V lookup: CDR1 LGHDT, CDR2 YNNKEL (reference sequence). The CDR3 loop reads CASRPGQLNTEAFF. The CDR3 DNA follows: TGTGCCAGCAGACCGGGACAATTAAACACTGAAGCTTTCTTT.

Only a few counts were recorded for this clonotype. The chain employs TRBV7-9 and TRBJ1-4; 7 nucleotides agree with TRBD1. In germline, CDR1 is SEHNR, CDR2 FQNEAQ (reference sequence). V was pared by 3 bases and J by 6 bases, with 4 bases of the junction left unmatched. The CDR3 runs to 14 residues. The CDR3 nucleotides read TGTGCCAGCAGCTTTGACAGGGCAGATGAAAAACTGTTTTTT. It codes for CASSFDRADEKLFF.

The chain recombines TRBV12-3 or TRBV12-4 with TRBJ1-1; weak D call: TRBD1 (5 bases). The V gene lost 1 base and the J gene lost 4 bases, with 22 bases spanning the gap. CDR3 length: 18 amino acids. CDR3 protein: CASSLGGVGGMGITEAFF. Written as DNA, the CDR3 is TGTGCCAGCAGTTTAGGGGGGGTCGGGGGAATGGGGATCACTGAAGCTTTCTTT.

This clonotype was detected only a few times. J is TRBJ1-5 and V is TRBV30; the D is unclear. From germline, CDR1 is GTSNPN and CDR2 SVGIG (reference sequence). V was trimmed by 2 bases and J by 7 bases, leaving 12 bases between them. The CDR3 is 13 residues long. CDR3 amino acids: CAWSFGDRQPQHF. CDR3 sequence (DNA): TGTGCCTGGAGTTTCGGGGATCGCCAGCCCCAGCATTTT.

This clonotype was seen more than once but under ten times. The chain joins TRBV20-1 to TRBJ1-4, with D maybe TRBD1 (5 bases). With 1 base removed from V and 6 bases from J, the gap between germline ends came to 9 bases. Germline-derived CDR1 and CDR2 are DFQATT and SNEGSKA (reference sequence). The CDR3 extends over 13 amino acids. The CDR3 reads CSARALRDEKLFF. CDR3 nucleotide sequence: TGCAGTGCTAGAGCTCTCAGGGATGAAAAACTGTTTTTT.